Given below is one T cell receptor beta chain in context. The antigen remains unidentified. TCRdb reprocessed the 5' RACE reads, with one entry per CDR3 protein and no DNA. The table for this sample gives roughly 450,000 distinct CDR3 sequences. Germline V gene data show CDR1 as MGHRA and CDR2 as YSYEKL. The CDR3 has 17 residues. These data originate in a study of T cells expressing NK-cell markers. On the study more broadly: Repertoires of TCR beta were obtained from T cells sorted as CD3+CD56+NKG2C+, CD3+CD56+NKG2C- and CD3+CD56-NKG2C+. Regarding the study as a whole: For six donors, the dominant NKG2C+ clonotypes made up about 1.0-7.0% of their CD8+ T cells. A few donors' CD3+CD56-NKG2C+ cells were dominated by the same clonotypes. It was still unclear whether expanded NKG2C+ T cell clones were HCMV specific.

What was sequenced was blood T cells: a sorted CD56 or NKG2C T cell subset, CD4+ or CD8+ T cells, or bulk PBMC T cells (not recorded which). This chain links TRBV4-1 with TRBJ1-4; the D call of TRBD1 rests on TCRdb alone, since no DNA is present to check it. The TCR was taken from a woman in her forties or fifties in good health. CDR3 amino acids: CASSQETPDRGLEKLFF.